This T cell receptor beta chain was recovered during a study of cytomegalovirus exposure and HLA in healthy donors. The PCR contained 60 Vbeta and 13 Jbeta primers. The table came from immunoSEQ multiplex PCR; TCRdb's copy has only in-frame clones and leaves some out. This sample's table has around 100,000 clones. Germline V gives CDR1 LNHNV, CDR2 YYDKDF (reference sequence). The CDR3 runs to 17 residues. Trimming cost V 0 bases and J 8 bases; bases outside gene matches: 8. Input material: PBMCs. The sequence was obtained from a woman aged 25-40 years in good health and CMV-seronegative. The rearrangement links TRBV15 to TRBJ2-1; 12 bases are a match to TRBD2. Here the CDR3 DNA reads TGTGCCACCAGCAGAGATCTAGCGGGGGGGCCTAGGGATGAGCAGTTCTTC. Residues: CATSRDLAGGPRDEQFF.